This entry lists 10 T cell receptor beta chains sequenced from one sample in a study of radiotherapy plus CTLA-4 blockade in lung cancer. Using immunoSEQ multiplex PCR, the repertoire was profiled, and TCRdb retains in-frame clones only, with some absent. The sample lists some 30,000 clones; 70% to 80% were seen once. The material was peripheral blood, obtained from a patient treated with radiotherapy plus ipilimumab. The receptor source for this set is a human donor with non-small cell lung cancer who had stable disease on radiotherapy plus ipilimumab.

This clone turned up a few times. This chain links TRBV2 with TRBJ2-2; tentative D call: TRBD1 (6 bases). The CDR3 is 15 residues long. The germline V gene encodes CDR1 SNHLY and CDR2 FYNNEI. Trimming shortened V by 3 bases and J by 5 bases, and 13 bases separated the two germline ends. The CDR3 here is CASSDRGTGTGELFF. The CDR3 region has the DNA TGTGCCAGCAGTGATAGGGGAACAGGGACCGGGGAGCTGTTTTTT.

In its sample, this clone was seen a few times. The gene calls are TRBV6-1 and TRBJ2-3; no firm D call. CDR3 size: 14 residues. Germline V gives CDR1 MNHNS, CDR2 SASEGT. Between the trimmed V and J ends, which lost 1 base and 2 bases, there was a span of 7 bases. CDR3 DNA sequence: TGTGCCAGCAGTGAAGGCGACAACACAGATACGCAGTATTTT. Translation gives CASSEGDNTDTQYF.

The chain links TRBV28 to TRBJ1-3; 9 positions match TRBD1. Trimming cost V 6 bases and J 8 bases; bases outside gene matches: 11. The CDR3 is 15 residues long. Per the germline V gene, CDR1 is MDHEN and CDR2 is SYDVKM. As DNA, the CDR3 is TGTGCCAGCAGCCCCAGCGGACAGGGGAGTGACACCATATATTTT. It yields the protein CASSPSGQGSDTIYF.

CDR3 DNA: TGTGCCAGCAGTTCCGGGACAGCGGCCGATGGCTACACCTTC. Translated, it gives CASSSGTAADGYTF. The V and J genes are TRBV6-1 and TRBJ1-2, with 7 bases fitting TRBD1. Trimming took 5 bases from V and 6 from J; bases not matched to a gene: 9. Germline V gene lookup returns CDR1 MNHNS and CDR2 SASEGT. The CDR3 contains 14 residues.

This chain uses TRBV7-9 with TRBJ1-5; D is perhaps TRBD1 (5 bases). CDR1 SEHNR and CDR2 FQNEAQ come from the germline V gene (reference sequence). The germline V and J ends were trimmed by 5 bases and 4 bases, with 9 bases remaining between them. This CDR3 comprises 13 residues. The CDR3 nucleotides are TGTGCCAGCAGCCTACAGGAGAATCAGCCCCAGCATTTT. Its translation is CASSLQENQPQHF. Drawing the rest from reference TRBV7-9 and TRBJ1-5, the complete variable domain is DTGVSQNPRHKITKRGQNVTFRCDPISEHNRLYWYRQTLGQGPEFLTYFQNEAQLEKSRLLSDRFSAERPKGSFSTLEIQRTEQGDSAMYLCASSLQENQPQHFGDGTRLSIL.

This clone occurred a few times. CDR3 region: CASSAGVSGGAGETQYF. The CDR3 coding sequence is TGTGCCAGCAGCGCTGGTGTTAGCGGGGGGGCCGGAGAGACCCAGTACTTC. The chain is built from TRBV5-4 and TRBJ2-5; TRBD2 agrees at 11 bases. V gave up 4 bases and J gave up 4 bases; unmatched junction bases: 12. The CDR3 totals 17 residues. CDR1 and CDR2 from the germline V gene are SGHNT and YYREEE (reference sequence).

This clone was counted a single time. This chain links TRBV27 with TRBJ1-5; 9 bases map to TRBD1. V lost 6 bases, J lost 4 bases, and 7 bases stayed unmatched. CDR1 is MNHEY, CDR2 SMNVEV, per germline (reference sequence). CDR3 length: 15 amino acids. CDR3: CASSPLGTGNQPQHF. The CDR3 DNA follows: TGTGCCAGCAGCCCCCTGGGGACAGGGAATCAGCCCCAGCATTTT.

The rearrangement joins TRBV25-1 to TRBJ2-5; 12 positions agree with TRBD1. CDR1 and CDR2 from the germline V gene are MGHDK and SYGVNS. CDR3 size: 15 residues. With 2 bases clipped from V and 5 bases from J, the junction kept 3 bases outside the gene matches. CDR3 sequence (DNA): TGTGCCAGCAGTGAAGGGACAGGGGGCTGGGAGACCCAGTACTTC. It yields the protein CASSEGTGGWETQYF.

The V call is TRBV2, the J call TRBJ1-2; 7 bases map to TRBD1. The germline gives CDR1 SNHLY, CDR2 FYNNEI. V was clipped by 2 bases and J by 3 bases; unmatched bases: 3. The CDR3 extends over 14 amino acids. The CDR3 loop reads CASSERGQHYGYTF. In DNA form, the CDR3 reads TGTGCCAGCAGTGAAAGGGGACAGCACTATGGCTACACCTTC. Using reference TRBV2 and TRBJ1-2 for the parts outside the CDR3, the full variable domain is EPEVTQTPSHQVTQMGQEVILRCVPISNHLYFYWYRQILGQKVEFLVSFYNNEISEKSEIFDDQFSVERPDGSNFTLKIRSTKLEDSAMYFCASSERGQHYGYTFGSGTRLTVV.

V is TRBV6-6 and J is TRBJ1-2; TRBD1 matches at 8 bases. CDR1 and CDR2 from the germline V gene are MNHNY and SVGAGI (reference sequence). CDR3 length: 16 residues. The ends lost 3 bases at V and 6 bases at J; junction bases unmatched: 12. CDR3 protein: CASSYRIQGAQDGYTF. The CDR3 coding sequence is TGTGCCAGCAGTTATCGGATTCAGGGGGCGCAGGATGGCTACACCTTC.